The sequence of this T cell receptor (beta chain) was determined in a study of T-cell reconstitution after alpha-beta-depleted transplantation in children. Study-wide findings and caveats: At around two months after transplant, the alpha-beta T cells were reportedly derived from several hundred expanded clones that came from non-depleted graft cells. A year post-transplant, T-cell counts and diversity derived mostly from newly produced T cells.

This clonotype was observed many times. Its antigen is currently unknown. Unique molecular identifiers tagged the TCRbeta library. TCRdb called the PCR reads again in MiXCR, with one record for every CDR3 protein. This sample has around 600,000 distinct CDR3 sequences, with approximately 22% found just once. Sequencing used PBMCs, mostly from graft donor cells, obtained 360 days after TCRalphabeta/CD19-depleted stem cell transplant. This sequence originates from a boy under two years old who had a stem cell transplant for acute myeloid leukemia, so the T cells may come from the graft donor.

The CDR3 DNA reads as TGCAGTGCCACCGGCACCATGAACACTGAAGCTTTCTTT. As protein: CSATGTMNTEAFF. The chain combines TRBV20-1 with TRBJ1-1; D is undetermined. Germline-derived CDR1 and CDR2 are DFQATT and SNEGSKA (reference sequence). Trimming took 6 bases from V and 0 from J, leaving 11 bases between them. The CDR3 is 13 residues long.